A selection of T cell receptor beta chains follows, all from one sample in a study of PD-L1 blockade in urothelial cancer. Measured with immunoSEQ multiplex PCR; TCRdb has only the in-frame clones, and not every one. The profile covers about 63,000 clones, with roughly 76% appearing a single time and around 6% taken by the ten largest. The source was PBMCs, collected around atezolizumab (anti-PD-L1) treatment. The receptors shown here come from a man aged 70-80 years with urothelial cancer. The CDR3 runs from the conserved cysteine through the conserved F or W. Fields, in order: CDR3 DNA, CDR3 protein, J gene, V gene, D gene, clone size. A D gene is named only where the DNA matches it firmly. Rows give clone size only sometimes, using once, few, many, or a class for an expanded clone.

TGTGCCAGCAGTTACTCGACAGGGGGTTCGTACGAGCAGTACTTC	CASSYSTGGSYEQYF	TRBJ2-7	TRBV6-5	TRBD1	-
TGCAGCGTTGAGTCTATGGGGACAGGGCTAGCAGATACGCAGTATTTT	CSVESMGTGLADTQYF	TRBJ2-3	TRBV29-1	TRBD1	-
TGTGCCAGCAGCGATTATAGCTCTGGGGAGCTGTTTTTT	CASSDYSSGELFF	TRBJ2-2	TRBV7-8	-	-
TGTGCCAGCAGTGTAGGACAGGGCGGAGATACGCAGTATTTT	CASSVGQGGDTQYF	TRBJ2-3	TRBV6-1	TRBD1	once
TGCAGCGTTGGAACAGGCTTCTACGAGCAGTACTTC	CSVGTGFYEQYF	TRBJ2-7	TRBV29-1	-	-
TGTGCCAGCAGCTTAGTGGAGGCCCCCTTCTCCTACGAGCAGTACTTC	CASSLVEAPFSYEQYF	TRBJ2-7	TRBV7-8	-	-
TGTGCCAGCAGCCAAGATCGAGCGGGTAACTCCTACGAGCAGTACTTC	CASSQDRAGNSYEQYF	TRBJ2-7	TRBV4-2	-	-
TGTGCCAGCAGTCTAGGGGGGGGAGGCTCTGAAGCTTTCTTT	CASSLGGGGSEAFF	TRBJ1-1	TRBV6-6	-	-
TGCGCCAGCAGTAGAACAGGGGAGAGGTCACCCCTCCACTTT	CASSRTGERSPLHF	TRBJ1-6	TRBV5-1	TRBD1	few
TGTGCCAGCAGCTTAGATTCGGACAGGGGGCATGGTGGCTACACCTTC	CASSLDSDRGHGGYTF	TRBJ1-2	TRBV11-2	TRBD1	-
TGTGCCTGGAGTGTGACGGGGAACGTACAGTTCTTC	CAWSVTGNVQFF	TRBJ2-1	TRBV30	-	once
TGTGCCAGCAGCTTATTCCAGGGTGGCTACACCTTC	CASSLFQGGYTF	TRBJ1-2	TRBV11-2	-	-
TGTGCCAGTAGTCCGTGGACAGGGGGGCACAATCAGCCCCAGCATTTT	CASSPWTGGHNQPQHF	TRBJ1-5	TRBV19	TRBD1	-
TGTGCCAGCAGCGACCCGGACGCGGGAGCAGATGAGACCCAGTACTTC	CASSDPDAGADETQYF	TRBJ2-5	TRBV7-9	TRBD2	-
TGTGCCAGCAGTTTACAGGGTTCTGAAGCTTTCTTT	CASSLQGSEAFF	TRBJ1-1	TRBV27	-	few
TGTGCCAGCAGCTTGGTTAGTACAGATACGCAGTATTTT	CASSLVSTDTQYF	TRBJ2-3	TRBV5-6	-	-
TGTGCCAGCAGCTTGAGACAGGGGGATGGCTACACCTTC	CASSLRQGDGYTF	TRBJ1-2	TRBV5-6	TRBD1	-
TGTGCCAGCTCACCCGGACACAAAGATACGCAGTATTTT	CASSPGHKDTQYF	TRBJ2-3	TRBV18	-	-
TGTGCCTGGATAGGTAGCGGGAGAGGCACAGATACGCAGTATTTT	CAWIGSGRGTDTQYF	TRBJ2-3	TRBV30	TRBD2	-
TGTGCTAGTGGTGGACTAGCGGGGGGGGAGACCCAGTACTTC	CASGGLAGGETQYF	TRBJ2-5	TRBV12-5	TRBD2	-
TGTGCCAGCAGTGGCCCGGGACAGGGGATTGCTGGGGCCAACGTCCTGACTTTC	CASSGPGQGIAGANVLTF	TRBJ2-6	TRBV6-1	TRBD1	-
TGTGCCAGCAGCTGGACTCCCCTTGAGGAAGCTTTCTTT	CASSWTPLEEAFF	TRBJ1-1	TRBV5-8	-	-